This is a list of T cell receptor beta chains from one sample in a study of shared clonotypes between healthy human individuals. Assay used: immunoSEQ multiplex PCR; TCRdb lists only in-frame clones, some missing. Here the sample spans over a million clones, approximately 80% being singletons. The sequenced sample consisted of memory CD4+ T cells from PBMCs. Receptors originate from a man aged 18-30 years in good health. Some clones in this sample may be carry-over from other donors' samples. Each CDR3 is given with its conserved first and last residue. The D gene is left open where the match is weak. The size entry is marked missing in some rows and otherwise reads once, few, many or a size class.

TRBV2	.	TRBJ1-5	.	CASSAHSAGVYSNQPQHF	TGTGCCAGCAGTGCCCACTCCGCAGGGGTTTATAGCAATCAGCCCCAGCATTTT
TRBV4-3	.	TRBJ2-7	.	CASSQGSGSYEQYF	TGCGCCAGCAGCCAGGGTTCCGGATCCTACGAGCAGTACTTC
TRBV7-2	TRBD2	TRBJ2-7	.	CASSNSLAGDLEQYF	TGTGCCAGCAGCAACAGTCTAGCGGGAGATCTCGAGCAGTACTTC
TRBV9	TRBD1	TRBJ2-5	.	CASSGQGWETQYF	TGTGCCAGCAGCGGACAGGGTTGGGAGACCCAGTACTTC
TRBV6-1	.	TRBJ2-1	many	CASSEASTVNEQFF	TGTGCCAGCAGTGAAGCGTCTACTGTGAATGAGCAGTTCTTC
TRBV19	.	TRBJ1-1	.	CASSPRPNTEAFF	TGTGCCAGTAGTCCCCGCCCGAACACTGAAGCTTTCTTT
TRBV28	.	TRBJ2-5	.	CASSFSLGQKDQETQYF	TGTGCCAGCAGTTTCTCCCTGGGGCAGAAAGATCAAGAGACCCAGTACTTC
TRBV25-1	.	TRBJ1-6	few	CASSGHHNSPLHF	TGTGCCAGCAGTGGACACCATAATTCACCCCTCCACTTT
TRBV7-8	TRBD2	TRBJ2-3	many	CASSFGGLTDTQYF	TGTGCCAGCAGCTTTGGGGGACTAACAGATACGCAGTATTTT
TRBV30	TRBD1	TRBJ2-5	.	CAWEGQGAVETQYF	TGTGCCTGGGAGGGACAGGGGGCGGTCGAGACCCAGTACTTC
TRBV6-5	TRBD2	TRBJ2-1	.	CASSLGLAGVVEQFF	TGTGCCAGCAGTCTGGGACTAGCGGGAGTAGTTGAGCAGTTCTTC
TRBV5-6	.	TRBJ2-1	once	CASSLRQGMNEQFF	TGTGCCAGCAGCTTGCGGCAGGGGATGAATGAGCAGTTCTTC
TRBV4-3	TRBD2	TRBJ2-7	.	CASSQEFGREYEQYF	TGCGCCAGCAGCCAAGAATTTGGGAGGGAATACGAGCAGTACTTC
TRBV10-3	.	TRBJ1-3	.	CAISESHALSTIYF	TGTGCCATCAGTGAGTCTCACGCGCTGAGCACCATATATTTT
TRBV6-5	.	TRBJ2-3	.	CASSYSGIPDTQYF	TGTGCCAGCAGTTACTCGGGCATCCCAGATACGCAGTATTTT
TRBV4-1	TRBD1	TRBJ1-4	.	CASSPLQLTGGEKLFF	TGCGCCAGCAGCCCACTCCAACTGACAGGGGGTGAAAAACTGTTTTTT
TRBV9	.	TRBJ2-3	.	CASSVGGPTDTQYF	TGTGCCAGCAGCGTAGGGGGCCCCACAGATACGCAGTATTTT
TRBV5-8	.	TRBJ1-2	.	CASSFAGSGGYTF	TGTGCCAGCAGCTTCGCAGGGTCTGGTGGCTACACCTTC
TRBV5-8	.	TRBJ2-5	.	CASSLWMTQAQTQYF	TGTGCCAGCAGCTTGTGGATGACCCAAGCGCAGACCCAGTACTTC
TRBV20-1	.	TRBJ1-5	.	CSASTNQPQHF	TGCAGTGCCTCTACGAATCAGCCCCAGCATTTT
TRBV11-2	.	TRBJ2-2	.	CASSPTRYTGELFF	TGTGCCAGCAGCCCTACTAGATACACCGGGGAGCTGTTTTTT
TRBV6-5	.	TRBJ2-1	.	CASSSDRSGHNEQFF	TGTGCCAGCAGTTCAGACAGGTCCGGCCACAATGAGCAGTTCTTC
TRBV7-2	.	TRBJ2-6	.	CASSFSTGANVLTF	TGTGCCAGCAGCTTCTCTACTGGGGCCAACGTCCTGACTTTC
TRBV25-1	.	TRBJ2-3	.	CASSEYGTWPNTQYF	TGTGCCAGCAGTGAATATGGGACATGGCCCAATACGCAGTATTTT
TRBV5-1	.	TRBJ2-5	.	CASSLAQAAGRETQYF	TGCGCCAGCAGCTTGGCTCAGGCCGCGGGACGGGAGACCCAGTACTTC
TRBV9	.	TRBJ2-1	.	CASSVGVGSGSYNEQFF	TGTGCCAGCAGCGTAGGAGTGGGAAGCGGATCCTACAATGAGCAGTTCTTC
TRBV5-6	.	TRBJ2-1	.	CAARPSEQFF	TGTGCCGCACGGCCGAGTGAGCAGTTCTTC
TRBV2	.	TRBJ2-3	few	CASSERASQQGDTQYF	TGTGCCAGCAGTGAAAGGGCTTCCCAGCAGGGAGATACGCAGTATTTT
TRBV7-2	TRBD2	TRBJ2-3	.	CASSFSSGPVGTDTQYF	TGTGCCAGCAGCTTTAGTAGCGGGCCCGTGGGGACAGATACGCAGTATTTT
TRBV5-1	.	TRBJ2-7	.	CASSLVAPSDEQYF	TGCGCCAGCAGCTTGGTAGCCCCCTCGGACGAGCAGTACTTC
TRBV4-2	.	TRBJ1-1	few	CASSQVQDFEAFF	TGTGCCAGCAGCCAAGTGCAGGACTTTGAAGCTTTCTTT